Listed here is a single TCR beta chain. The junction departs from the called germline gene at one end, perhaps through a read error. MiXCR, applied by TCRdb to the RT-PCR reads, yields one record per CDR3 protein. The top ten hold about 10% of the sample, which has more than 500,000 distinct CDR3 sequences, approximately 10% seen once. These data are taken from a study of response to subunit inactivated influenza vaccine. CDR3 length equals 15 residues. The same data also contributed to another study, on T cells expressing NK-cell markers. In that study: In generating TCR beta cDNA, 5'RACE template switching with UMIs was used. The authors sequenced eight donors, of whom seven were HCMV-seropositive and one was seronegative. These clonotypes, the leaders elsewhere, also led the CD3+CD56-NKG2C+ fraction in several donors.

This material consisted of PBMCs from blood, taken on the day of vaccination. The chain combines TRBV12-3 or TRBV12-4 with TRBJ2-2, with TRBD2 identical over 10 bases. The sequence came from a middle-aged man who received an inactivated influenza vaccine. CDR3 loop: CSSCSGRASDGELFF. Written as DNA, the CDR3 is TGTTCCAGCTGCAGCGGGAGGGCCTCAGACGGGGAGCTGTTTTTT.